These 22 T cell receptor beta chains share one sample of origin, sequenced in a study of blood T cell repertoires in COVID-19 (dated by TCRdb to the early 2020s). Library method: the immunoSEQ multiplex PCR assay. This is the immuneACCESS table as TCRdb keeps it, with only in-frame sequences that have V and J called. A part of the clones is gone; compared with another copy, unresolved V genes explain less than half, and the rest is unexplained. The sample contains around 700,000 clones, 70% to 90% of them found a single time. The ten largest clones represent approximately 0.3% of the sample. Sequencing was done on a sample of peripheral blood. Receptors originate from a woman aged 18-29 years with acute or convalescent COVID-19.

The chain is built from TRBV12-3 or TRBV12-4 and TRBJ1-1, with a tentative D call TRBD1 (6 bases). The length of the CDR3 is 13 residues. Between the trimmed V and J ends, which lost 6 bases and 4 bases, there was a span of 12 bases. The CDR3 DNA reads TGTGCCAGCAGCCAGGACAGCTCCACTGAAGCTTTCTTT. This gives the protein CASSQDSSTEAFF.

The chain joins TRBV5-1 to TRBJ1-1; 8 bases match TRBD1. From germline, CDR1 is SGHRS and CDR2 YFSETQ. CDR3 length: 15 amino acids. The V gene end was trimmed by 8 bases and the J gene end by 0 bases; junction bases not matched to a gene: 9. In DNA, the CDR3 is TGCGCCAGTTCGCAGGGGGCTTCCATGAACACTGAAGCTTTCTTT. The encoded protein is CASSQGASMNTEAFF.

The chain is built from TRBV5-1 and TRBJ1-1; 7 bases align to TRBD1. CDR1 and CDR2 from the germline V gene are SGHRS and YFSETQ. There are 15 residues in the CDR3. After removal of 0 bases from V and 4 bases from J, the junction contained 6 bases not matched to a gene. CDR3 in amino acids: CASSLVQGGVTEAFF. DNA of the CDR3: TGCGCCAGCAGCTTGGTCCAGGGGGGTGTCACTGAAGCTTTCTTT.

Comment on this clone: This specimen includes other DNA sequences encoding the same CDR3. The V and J genes are TRBV19 and TRBJ1-5, with 7 bases lining up with TRBD1. Germline V lookup: CDR1 LNHDA, CDR2 SQIVND (reference sequence). Losses at the gene ends were 6 bases for V and 5 bases for J; bases not matched to a gene: 4. The length of the CDR3 is 13 residues. Here the CDR3 DNA reads TGTGCCAGTAGCCGTGACAGGGATCAGCCCCAGCATTTT. It specifies CASSRDRDQPQHF.

This chain uses TRBV13 with TRBJ2-1; D possibly corresponds to TRBD2 (6 bases). The CDR3 runs 17 residues. Germline V gives CDR1 PRHDT, CDR2 FYEKMQ (reference sequence). Trimming removed 5 bases from V and 0 bases from J, with 17 bases in between. The CDR3 region is CASSAPAGHSSYNEQFF. For the CDR3, the DNA is TGTGCCAGCAGCGCCCCGGCGGGGCATAGCTCCTACAATGAGCAGTTCTTC. Supplemented by reference TRBV13 and TRBJ2-1, the full variable domain reads AAGVIQSPRHLIKEKRETATLKCYPIPRHDTVYWYQQGPGQDPQFLISFYEKMQSDKGSIPDRFSAQQFSDYHSELNMSSLELGDSALYFCASSAPAGHSSYNEQFFGPGTRLTVL.

V and J are TRBV4-1 and TRBJ1-5, with TRBD1 as a possible D gene (5 bases). CDR3 length equals 15 residues. The ends were cut back, 1 base at V and 3 bases at J, with 10 bases in the middle. Germline CDR1 is MGHRA and CDR2 is YSYEKL. This CDR3 is CASSQGHRLNQPQHF. The CDR3 region has the DNA TGCGCCAGCAGCCAAGGGCACAGGCTCAATCAGCCCCAGCATTTT.

The chain links TRBV19 to TRBJ1-2, with 9 bases that match TRBD1. This CDR3 spans 16 amino acids. The junction had 6 bases not matched to a gene; V was cut back by 0 bases and J by 4 bases. Germline V gene lookup returns CDR1 LNHDA and CDR2 SQIVND (reference sequence). CDR3 nucleotides: TGTGCCAGTAGTATAGACAGGACAGGGGTTTTCTATGGCTACACCTTC. Translated: CASSIDRTGVFYGYTF.

The chain couples TRBV5-1 to TRBJ2-3; 8 nucleotides line up with TRBD2. J lost 1 base, V lost 7 bases, and 8 bases had no gene match. The V gene's germline CDR1 is SGHRS and CDR2 YFSETQ. The CDR3 loop spans 15 amino acids. The CDR3, as DNA: TGCGCCAGCGCTGGGTATAGCGGGGGCACAGATACGCAGTATTTT. It codes for CASAGYSGGTDTQYF. The full variable domain, with the rest looked up from reference TRBV5-1 and TRBJ2-3, is KAGVTQTPRYLIKTRGQQVTLSCSPISGHRSVSWYQQTPGQGLQFLFEYFSETQRNKGNFPGRFSGRQFSNSRSEMNVSTLELGDSALYLCASAGYSGGTDTQYFGPGTRLTVL.

V is TRBV15 and J is TRBJ2-1; TRBD1 matches at 7 bases. CDR1 is LNHNV and CDR2 is YYDKDF in the germline V gene (reference sequence). The CDR3 runs 15 residues. J gave up 5 bases and V 3 bases, and 7 bases lay outside the gene matches. The chain's CDR3 is CATSSDRARDNEQFF. The CDR3 region has the DNA TGTGCCACCAGCAGCGACAGGGCCCGTGACAATGAGCAGTTCTTC.

This sequence joins TRBV4-1 and TRBJ1-1; D is unresolved. CDR3 length: 13 residues. Germline V CDR1 and CDR2: MGHRA, YSYEKL. V shed 0 bases and J shed 7 bases, with 9 bases lying between them. The CDR3 nucleotides are TGCGCCAGCAGCCAAGAGTTTCGGGGTGAAGCTTTCTTT. It specifies CASSQEFRGEAFF.

The chain couples TRBV7-2 to TRBJ2-7; 8 nucleotides agree with TRBD1. The junction had 9 bases not matched to a gene; V was cut back by 7 bases and J by 7 bases. Germline lookup yields CDR1 SGHTA and CDR2 FQGNSA. This CDR3 is 13 amino acids long. CDR3 nucleotides: TGTGCCAGCACCTCGCAGGGGGCGAGAGAGCAGTACTTC. Amino acid sequence: CASTSQGAREQYF. Variable domain in full (rest from reference TRBV7-2 and TRBJ2-7): GAGVSQSPSNKVTEKGKDVELRCDPISGHTALYWYRQSLGQGLEFLIYFQGNSAPDKSGLPSDRFSAERTGGSVSTLTIQRTQQEDSAVYLCASTSQGAREQYFGPGTRLTVT.

The rearrangement uses TRBV7-3 and TRBJ2-2; TRBD2 matches at 13 bases. CDR3 length: 19 residues. With 4 bases clipped from V and 0 bases from J, the junction kept 8 bases outside the gene matches. The germline V gene encodes CDR1 SGHTA and CDR2 FQGTGA. CDR3 loop: CASSSGLAGAHPNTGELFF. The CDR3 coding sequence is TGTGCCAGCAGCTCCGGACTAGCGGGGGCCCACCCGAACACCGGGGAGCTGTTTTTT.

This chain uses TRBV30 with TRBJ1-4; D is undetermined. The CDR3 length is 15 residues. Germline lookup yields CDR1 GTSNPN and CDR2 SVGIG (reference sequence). Trimming removed 0 bases at V and 6 bases at J, with 14 bases between. CDR3: CAWSVGRETDEKLFF. The CDR3 DNA follows: TGTGCCTGGAGTGTAGGGAGGGAAACAGATGAAAAACTGTTTTTT.

The J gene is TRBJ2-5, the V gene TRBV5-4; perhaps TRBD2 as D (5 bases). Germline CDR1 and CDR2: SGHNT and YYREEE (reference sequence). Trimming cost V 2 bases and J 4 bases, with 9 bases left between them. The CDR3 has 13 residues. In DNA form, the CDR3 reads TGTGCCAGCAGCTTTCAACGGGGAGAGACCCAGTACTTC. Translation gives CASSFQRGETQYF.

This chain connects TRBV27 to TRBJ2-7; TRBD2 matches at 7 bases. The CDR3 spans 13 residues. Germline values: CDR1 MNHEY, CDR2 SMNVEV (reference sequence). V was pared by 2 bases and J by 3 bases, with 1 base of the junction left unmatched. CDR3 sequence reads: CASSLGGGYEQYF. The CDR3, as DNA: TGTGCCAGCAGTTTAGGCGGGGGCTACGAGCAGTACTTC.

The V call is TRBV19, the J call TRBJ1-1; no clear D gene. CDR1 and CDR2 from the germline V gene are LNHDA and SQIVND (reference sequence). Between the trimmed V and J ends, which lost 5 bases and 1 base, there was a span of 11 bases. CDR3 size: 14 residues. CDR3 sequence: CASSPSTRNTEAFF. In DNA, the CDR3 is TGTGCCAGTAGTCCCTCGACACGGAACACTGAAGCTTTCTTT.

The chain has TRBV3-1 (or the pseudogene TRBV3-2) and TRBJ2-5; TRBD1 matches 7 bases. Germline V gives CDR1 LGHDT, CDR2 YNNKEL (reference sequence). The junction had 12 bases not matched to a gene; V was cut back by 4 bases and J by 1 base. This CDR3 is 17 amino acids long. The CDR3 nucleotides read TGTGCCAGCAGCCGTTATGGACAGGACGAGATCCAAGAGACCCAGTACTTC. Residues: CASSRYGQDEIQETQYF.

The J gene is TRBJ1-4, the V gene TRBV3-1 (or the pseudogene TRBV3-2), with a tentative D call TRBD1 (5 bases). The germline gives CDR1 LGHDT, CDR2 YNNKEL (reference sequence). V was shortened by 2 bases and J by 8 bases, with 6 bases between the two germline ends. This CDR3 has 12 amino acids. DNA of the CDR3: TGTGCCAGCAGCCAAAGGGGAGAAAAACTGTTTTTT. Translating gives CASSQRGEKLFF.

V and J are TRBV6-6 and TRBJ2-6; D perhaps matches TRBD1 (6 bases). Trimming pared 6 bases from V and 4 bases from J, leaving 13 bases between. The CDR3 sequence is 15 residues long. CDR1 MNHNY and CDR2 SVGAGI come from the germline V gene (reference sequence). The CDR3: CASRDSPGGANVLTF. CDR3 DNA: TGTGCCAGCAGGGACAGCCCCGGGGGGGCCAACGTCCTGACTTTC.

This clone showed up just a few times. The rearrangement links TRBV5-4 to TRBJ1-1, with D unresolved. There are 13 residues in the CDR3. The V and J ends lost 0 bases and 7 bases respectively, with 10 bases between them. Germline V gene lookup returns CDR1 SGHNT and CDR2 YYREEE (reference sequence). CDR3 bases: TGTGCCAGCAGCTTGGACAGATCCAGTGAAGCTTTCTTT. The encoded protein is CASSLDRSSEAFF.

This chain connects TRBV30 to TRBJ1-2; 7 bases are a match to TRBD1. J gave up 7 bases and V 3 bases, and 8 bases lay outside the gene matches. Germline loops: CDR1 GTSNPN, CDR2 SVGIG (reference sequence). This CDR3 comprises 13 residues. CDR3 bases: TGTGCCTGGAGGAATCAGGGGGTAGGTGGCTACACCTTC. It codes for CAWRNQGVGGYTF.

The rearrangement joins TRBV19 to TRBJ1-2; D might be TRBD1 (6 bases). CDR3 length: 12 residues. Trimming shortened V by 11 bases and J by 2 bases, and 12 bases separated the two germline ends. Germline V gene data show CDR1 as LNHDA and CDR2 as SQIVND (reference sequence). The CDR3 DNA is TGTGCCGGCAGGGGAGGGAACTATGGCTACACCTTC. Protein product: CAGRGGNYGYTF.